This is a list of T cell receptor beta chains from one sample in a study of blood T cell repertoires in COVID-19. TCRdb's table, derived via immunoSEQ multiplex PCR, lists solely in-frame clones and lacks some. The sample lists more than 140,000 clones, approximately 86% seen once, with about 1.5% in the top ten. Sequencing was carried out using peripheral blood. The origin of the receptors is a woman aged 60 to 75 with acute or convalescent COVID-19. The conserved cysteine and the conserved F or W are not part of the CDR3 here.

V	J	CDR3
TRBV5-6	TRBJ1-1	ASSLGQARGEAF
TRBV6-2/TRBV6-3	TRBJ1-1	ASSLSGGNTEAF
TRBV14	TRBJ1-4	ASRLRRGIGEKLF
TRBV7-8	TRBJ1-6	ASSSLTGTGVSPLH
TRBV15	TRBJ1-6	ATSRDTEKNSPLH
TRBV3-1/TRBV3-2	TRBJ1-4	ASSQTSGGQERKKLF
TRBV5-6	TRBJ1-6	ASSLDGDSPLH
TRBV4-1	TRBJ1-1	ASSQLMNFEAF
TRBV7-8	TRBJ2-2	ASSLASGGFTGELF
TRBV28	TRBJ2-7	ASSFLGQPSYEQY
TRBV4-2	TRBJ2-2	ASSQLTSGGAGELF
TRBV6-4	TRBJ2-3	ASSDTSASTDTQY
TRBV19	TRBJ2-7	ASSSRSSSYEQY
TRBV2	TRBJ2-3	ASSPPYTDTQY
TRBV4-3	TRBJ1-6	ASSQPGQRNSPLH
TRBV4-3	TRBJ2-3	ASSLNTQGGTDTQY
TRBV28	TRBJ1-2	ASSFSGSRGGYT
TRBV6-2/TRBV6-3	TRBJ1-5	ASSTPNQPQH
TRBV19	TRBJ2-1	ASSTGLGIPNEQF
TRBV7-2	TRBJ1-6	ASSYTGGNSPLH
TRBV19	TRBJ2-7	ASSSTGFSYEQY
TRBV18	TRBJ2-7	ASSPGRGGQNEQY
TRBV4-3	TRBJ2-5	ASSRQERGVQETQY
TRBV19	TRBJ1-3	ASLPHSSGNTIY
TRBV19	TRBJ1-5	ASSIATGASNQPQH
TRBV9	TRBJ1-2	ASSGTSGRYGYT
TRBV5-3	TRBJ2-5	ARSLASAGGRGTQY
TRBV20-1	TRBJ2-7	SAGLVYEQY
TRBV7-2	TRBJ1-5	ASSLLSGTGLNQPQH
TRBV12-3/TRBV12-4	TRBJ1-1	AIIQVLSTEAF
TRBV5-1	TRBJ2-1	ASRRQGTNEQF
TRBV7-2	TRBJ1-1	ASSLVTTDRAAF
TRBV19	TRBJ1-5	ASSGQLNQPQH
TRBV11-2	TRBJ2-1	ASSSRLAGRPGEQF
TRBV11-2	TRBJ2-7	ASSLMAGGLGYEQY
TRBV6-5	TRBJ1-1	ASRPSGRMNTEAF
TRBV5-8	TRBJ1-5	ASSLGQGDNQPQH
TRBV6-5	TRBJ2-3	ASRLADTQY
TRBV18	TRBJ1-2	ASSPRQGANYGYT
TRBV5-4	TRBJ1-2	ASSLRVNYGYT
TRBV5-6	TRBJ1-6	ASSPVNSPLH
TRBV5-1	TRBJ1-5	ASSPDRGGGQPQH
TRBV6-2/TRBV6-3	TRBJ2-7	ASSYSNTPDSRTVLEQY
TRBV6-6	TRBJ1-1	ASSVTGEAF
TRBV11-1	TRBJ2-5	ASSLTIQLQETQY
TRBV19	TRBJ1-5	ASSPHTGLAQPQH
TRBV5-6	TRBJ2-1	ASSLLSGYNEQF
TRBV4-1	TRBJ2-2	ASSQEGGLHTGELF
TRBV3-1/TRBV3-2	TRBJ2-3	ASSQAPSGGGADTQY
TRBV21-1	TRBJ1-2	ASSKVGGDDYGYT
TRBV11-2	TRBJ2-3	ASSQTGGSTDTQY
TRBV7-9	TRBJ2-1	ATGLVGASSYNEQF
TRBV6-5	TRBJ1-2	ASSSIATGGSYT
TRBV6-2/TRBV6-3	TRBJ1-5	ASSPHTGLGGFYQPQH